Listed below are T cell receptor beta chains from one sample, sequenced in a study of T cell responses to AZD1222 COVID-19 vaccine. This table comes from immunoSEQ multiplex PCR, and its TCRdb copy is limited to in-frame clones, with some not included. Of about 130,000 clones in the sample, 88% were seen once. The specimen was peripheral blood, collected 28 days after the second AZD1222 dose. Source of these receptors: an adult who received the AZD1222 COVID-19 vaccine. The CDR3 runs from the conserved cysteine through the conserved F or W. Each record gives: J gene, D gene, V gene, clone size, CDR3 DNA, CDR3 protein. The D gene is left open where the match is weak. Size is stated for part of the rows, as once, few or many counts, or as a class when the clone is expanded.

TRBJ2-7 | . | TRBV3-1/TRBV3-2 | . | TGTGCCAGCAGCCACTCAAACCCCCCTGGTAGCCGCTCCTACGAGCAGTACTTC | CASSHSNPPGSRSYEQYF
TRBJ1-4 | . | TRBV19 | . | TGTGCCAGTAGATTTGACAGGAATAATGAAAAACTGTTTTTT | CASRFDRNNEKLFF
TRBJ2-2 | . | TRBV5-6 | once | TGTGCCAGCAGCTTCGGCGCACAAACCGGGGAGCTGTTTTTT | CASSFGAQTGELFF
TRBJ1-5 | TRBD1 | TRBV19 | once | TGTGCCAGTAGTAAAGGACAGGAGAGGCCCCAGCATTTT | CASSKGQERPQHF
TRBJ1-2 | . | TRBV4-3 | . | TGCGCCAGCAGCCAAACTCGGGACTCTTATCTCTATGGCTACACCTTC | CASSQTRDSYLYGYTF
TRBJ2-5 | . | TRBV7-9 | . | TGTGCCAGCAGCTTTATAGGCGATTACCAAGAGACCCAGTACTTC | CASSFIGDYQETQYF
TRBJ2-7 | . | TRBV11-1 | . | TGTGCCAGCAGCTTAGCGGCTTCCTACGAGCAGTACTTC | CASSLAASYEQYF
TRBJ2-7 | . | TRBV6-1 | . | TGTGCCAGCAGTGACCCACGTATCTACGAGCAGTACTTC | CASSDPRIYEQYF
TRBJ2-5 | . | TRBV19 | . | TGTGCCAGCCAAATGACAGGCTTTGAGACCCAGTACTTC | CASQMTGFETQYF
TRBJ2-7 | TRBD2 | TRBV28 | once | TGTGCCAGCAACACCCCCGGGACTAGCACCGACGAGCAGTACTTC | CASNTPGTSTDEQYF
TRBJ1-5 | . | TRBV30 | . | TGTGCCTCCAGGGTCCTGAATCAGCCCCAGCATTTT | CASRVLNQPQHF
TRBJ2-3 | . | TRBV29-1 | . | TGCAGCGTTTTCTCCCTGGGGGGTTATACGCAGTATTTT | CSVFSLGGYTQYF
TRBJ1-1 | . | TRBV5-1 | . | TGCGCCAGCAGAAGAGGGGAGAACACTGAAGCTTTCTTT | CASRRGENTEAFF
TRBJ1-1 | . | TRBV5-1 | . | TGCGCCAGCAGCTTCAGTCGGCTGGGAGGCACTGAAGCTTTCTTT | CASSFSRLGGTEAFF
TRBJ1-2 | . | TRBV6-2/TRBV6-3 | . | TGTGCCAGCAGTTTTTCAGGCTATGGCTACACCTTC | CASSFSGYGYTF
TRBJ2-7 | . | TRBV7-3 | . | TGTGCCAGCAGCTCCCAAAACAGTTACGAGCAGTACTTC | CASSSQNSYEQYF
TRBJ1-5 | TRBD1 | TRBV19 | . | TGTGCCAGTAGTACGACAGGGGGAGGACAGCCCCAGCATTTT | CASSTTGGGQPQHF
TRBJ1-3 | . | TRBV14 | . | TGTGCCAGCAGCCAAGTGAAAGATTGGAGCTCTGGAAACACCATATATTTT | CASSQVKDWSSGNTIYF
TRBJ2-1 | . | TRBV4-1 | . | TGCGCCAGCAGCCAAGATCCTGGGGGGGGCCACAATGAGCAGTTCTTC | CASSQDPGGGHNEQFF
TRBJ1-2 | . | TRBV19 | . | TGTGCCACTTCGAGCGGGTATGGCTACACCTTC | CATSSGYGYTF
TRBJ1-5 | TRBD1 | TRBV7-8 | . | TGTGCCAGCAGCCACGACAGGGTTCGTCAGCCCCAGCATTTT | CASSHDRVRQPQHF
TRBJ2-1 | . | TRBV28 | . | TGTGCCAGCGACAATTACAATGAGCAGTTCTTC | CASDNYNEQFF
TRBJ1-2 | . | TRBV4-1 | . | TGCGCCAGCAGCCAGTCTATCGGCCTAAACTATGGCTACACCTTC | CASSQSIGLNYGYTF
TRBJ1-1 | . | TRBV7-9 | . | TGTGCCAGCAGCTTAACAGGTACCAAAGGGTTGATGAACACTGAAGCTTTCTTT | CASSLTGTKGLMNTEAFF
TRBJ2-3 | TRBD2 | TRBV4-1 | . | TGCGCCAGCAGCCAAGTCGGGGGGGCAAGAGATACGCAGTATTTT | CASSQVGGARDTQYF
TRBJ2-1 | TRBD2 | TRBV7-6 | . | TGTGCCAGCAGCTTAGGCGGCGGGAGGGCCCTGGCCGAGCAGTTCTTC | CASSLGGGRALAEQFF
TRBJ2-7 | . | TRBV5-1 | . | TGCGCCAGCAGTAATGAAGGGGAGCAGTACTTC | CASSNEGEQYF
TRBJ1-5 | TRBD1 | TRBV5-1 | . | TGCGCCAGCAGTTGGACCACAGGGGCCGACGAACCCCAGCATTTT | CASSWTTGADEPQHF
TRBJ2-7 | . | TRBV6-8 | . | TGTGCCAGCAGAGTCCAGGGAGGCGACGAGCAGTACTTC | CASRVQGGDEQYF
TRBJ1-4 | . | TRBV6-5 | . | TGTGCCAGCAGTTACAGGGTTGGAGAAAAACTGTTTTTT | CASSYRVGEKLFF
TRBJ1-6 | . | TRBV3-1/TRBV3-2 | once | TGTGCCAGCAGCTCCTATAATTCACCCCTCCACTTT | CASSSYNSPLHF
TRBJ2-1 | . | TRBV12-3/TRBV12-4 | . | TGTGCCAGCAGTATGGTTCGTGAGCAGTTCTTC | CASSMVREQFF
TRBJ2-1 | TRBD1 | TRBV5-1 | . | TGCGCCAGCAGCCCGCACCCGGGACAGGCTCTGAATGAGCAGTTCTTC | CASSPHPGQALNEQFF
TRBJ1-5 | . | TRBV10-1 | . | TGCGCCAGCAGTGATGGGCCAGGGAGTCAGCCCCAGCATTTT | CASSDGPGSQPQHF
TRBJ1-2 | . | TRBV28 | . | TGTGCCAGTTCCCCCTTTGGGGGCCCTATGTATGGCTACACCTTC | CASSPFGGPMYGYTF
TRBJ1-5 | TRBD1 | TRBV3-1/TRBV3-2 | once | TGTGCCAGCAGCCAAACAGGGGGAACCCAGCATTTT | CASSQTGGTQHF
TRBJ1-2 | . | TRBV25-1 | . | TGTGCCAGCAGTGAATCCAGCAACTATGGCTACACCTTC | CASSESSNYGYTF
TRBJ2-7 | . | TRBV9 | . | TGTGCCAGCAGCGCCAGCTTGACGGGCGAGCAGTACTTC | CASSASLTGEQYF
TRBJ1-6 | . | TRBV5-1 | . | TGCGCCAGCAGCTTGGGGGGAGCCTATAATTCACCCCTCCACTTT | CASSLGGAYNSPLHF
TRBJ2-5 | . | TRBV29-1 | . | TGCAGCGTTGCCGAGGAGACCCAGTACTTC | CSVAEETQYF
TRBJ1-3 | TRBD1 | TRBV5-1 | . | TGCGCCAGCAGCCCCAGGACAGGCTCTGGAAACACCATATATTTT | CASSPRTGSGNTIYF
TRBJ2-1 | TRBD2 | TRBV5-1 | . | TGCGCCAGCAATGGGGGGGGTTTCAATGAGCAGTTCTTC | CASNGGGFNEQFF
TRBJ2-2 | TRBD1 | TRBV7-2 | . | TGTGCCAGCAGCCTGGGACAGGTAGACACCGGGGAGCTGTTTTTT | CASSLGQVDTGELFF
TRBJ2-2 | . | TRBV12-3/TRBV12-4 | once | TGTGCCAGCAGCGGCCTGAGCACCGGGGAGCTGTTTTTT | CASSGLSTGELFF
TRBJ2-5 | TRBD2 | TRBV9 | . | TGTGCCAGCAGCCCTGGGTCGTCGGGGGGGCCGGGAGAGACCCAGTACTTC | CASSPGSSGGPGETQYF
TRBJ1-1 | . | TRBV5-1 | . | TGCGCCAGCAGCTCAGGACAGAACACTGAAGCTTTCTTT | CASSSGQNTEAFF
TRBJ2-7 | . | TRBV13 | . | TGTGCCAGCAGGGCCCGACAGGGGACTACCTACGAGCAGTACTTC | CASRARQGTTYEQYF
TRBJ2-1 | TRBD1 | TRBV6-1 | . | TGTGCCAGCAGTGAATGGACAGGGGGCAACAATGAGCAGTTCTTC | CASSEWTGGNNEQFF
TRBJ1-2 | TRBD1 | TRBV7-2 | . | TGTGCCAGCAGCAAAAACCCGGGACAGGGATATGGCTACACCTTC | CASSKNPGQGYGYTF
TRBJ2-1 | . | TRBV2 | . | TGTGCCAGCAGGGGCTGGGGCACGAGCTCCTACAATGAGCAGTTCTTC | CASRGWGTSSYNEQFF
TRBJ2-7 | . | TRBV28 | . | TGTGCCAGCAGTTTGGAGGGACCCTACGAGCAGTACTTC | CASSLEGPYEQYF
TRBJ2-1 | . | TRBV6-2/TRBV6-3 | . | TGTGCCAGCAGTACCCGGACCGGGGAGAATGAGCAGTTCTTC | CASSTRTGENEQFF
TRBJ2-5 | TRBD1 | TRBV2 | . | TGTGCCAGCAGCCGACAGGGGTTGGGGGAGACCCAGTACTTC | CASSRQGLGETQYF